This T cell receptor beta chain was captured in a study of PD-L1 blockade in urothelial cancer. Each PCR contained spiked-in synthetic TCR analog templates. Libraries were prepared by immunoSEQ multiplex PCR; TCRdb keeps only in-frame clonotypes and omits some of them. The table records tens of thousands of clones, 82% of them present only once. This CDR3 comprises 15 residues. V shed 1 base and J shed 0 bases, with 8 bases lying between them. Germline CDR1 reads SSHAT; CDR2 reads FNYEAQ (reference sequence). The chain has TRBV7-7 and TRBJ2-3; D call uncertain. The TCR sequence derives from a man aged 70 or older with urothelial cancer. The starting material was PBMCs, obtained around atezolizumab (anti-PD-L1) treatment. The CDR3 nucleotides are TGTGCCAGCAGCTTAGGGGTCGGGAGCACAGATACGCAGTATTTT. Residues: CASSLGVGSTDTQYF.